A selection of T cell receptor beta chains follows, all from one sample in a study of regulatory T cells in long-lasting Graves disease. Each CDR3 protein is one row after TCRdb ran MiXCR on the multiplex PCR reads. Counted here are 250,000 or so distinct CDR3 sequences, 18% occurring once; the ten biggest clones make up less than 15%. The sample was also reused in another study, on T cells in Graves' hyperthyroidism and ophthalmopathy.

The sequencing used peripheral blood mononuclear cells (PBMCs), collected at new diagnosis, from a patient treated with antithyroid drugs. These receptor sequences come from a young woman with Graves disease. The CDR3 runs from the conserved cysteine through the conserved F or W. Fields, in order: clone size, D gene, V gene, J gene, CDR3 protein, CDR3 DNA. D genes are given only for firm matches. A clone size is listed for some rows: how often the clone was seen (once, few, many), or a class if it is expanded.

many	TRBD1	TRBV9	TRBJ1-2	CASSEGAGGYTF	TGTGCCAGCAGCGAGGGGGCCGGCGGCTACACCTTC
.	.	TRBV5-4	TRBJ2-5	CASSYRGGGQETQYF	TGTGCCAGCAGCTACCGAGGAGGGGGGCAGGAGACCCAGTACTTC
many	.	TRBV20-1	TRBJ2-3	CSAFKSSSTDTQYF	TGCAGTGCATTCAAAAGCTCAAGCACAGATACGCAGTATTTT
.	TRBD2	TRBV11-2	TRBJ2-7	CASSSPRLAGEQYF	TGTGCCAGCAGCTCCCCCCGACTAGCTGGCGAGCAGTACTTC
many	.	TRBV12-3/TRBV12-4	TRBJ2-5	CASSSTLRGGETQYF	TGTGCCAGCAGTTCAACCCTCAGGGGAGGGGAGACCCAGTACTTC
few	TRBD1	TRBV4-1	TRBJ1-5	CASSQDQGENQPQHF	TGCGCCAGCAGCCAAGATCAGGGGGAAAATCAGCCCCAGCATTTT
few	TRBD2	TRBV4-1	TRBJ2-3	CASSGGLAGGTYSTDTQYF	TGCGCCAGCAGCGGCGGGCTAGCGGGGGGTACCTATAGCACAGATACGCAGTATTTT
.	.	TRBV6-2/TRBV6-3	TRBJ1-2	CASSYLSGGYTF	TGTGCCAGCAGTTACCTCTCGGGAGGCTACACCTTC
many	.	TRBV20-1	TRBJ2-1	CSARSDTKDEQFF	TGCAGTGCTAGATCGGACACGAAGGATGAGCAGTTCTTC
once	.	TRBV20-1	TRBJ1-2	CSATTYGYTF	TGCAGTGCTACGACGTATGGCTACACCTTC
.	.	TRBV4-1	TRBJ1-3	CASSQDPPGSGNTIYF	TGCGCCAGCAGCCAAGACCCGCCGGGATCAGGAAACACCATATATTTT
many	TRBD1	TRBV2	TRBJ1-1	CAIDRGNTEAFF	TGTGCCATCGACAGGGGGAACACTGAAGCTTTCTTT
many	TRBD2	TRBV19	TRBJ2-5	CASSRGTSGYQETQYF	TGTGCCAGTAGTAGGGGGACTAGCGGGTACCAAGAGACCCAGTACTTC
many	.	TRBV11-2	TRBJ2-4	CASSPIFRGSKNIQYF	TGTGCCAGCAGCCCCATTTTCCGGGGGTCCAAAAACATTCAGTACTTC
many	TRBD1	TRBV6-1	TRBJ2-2	CASNSPGQVNTGELFF	TGTGCCAGCAACTCCCCGGGACAGGTGAACACCGGGGAGCTGTTTTTT
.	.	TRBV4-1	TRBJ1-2	CASSQANSDGYGYTF	TGCGCCAGCAGCCAAGCGAATAGCGACGGCTATGGCTACACCTTC
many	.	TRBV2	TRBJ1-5	CASSTDQPQHF	TGTGCCAGCAGTACCGATCAGCCCCAGCATTTT
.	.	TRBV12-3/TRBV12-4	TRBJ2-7	CASSFGRDNEQYF	TGTGCCAGCAGTTTCGGCAGGGACAATGAGCAGTACTTC
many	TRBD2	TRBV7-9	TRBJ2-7	CASSLALAGEYEQYF	TGTGCCAGCAGCTTAGCGTTGGCGGGGGAGTACGAGCAGTACTTC
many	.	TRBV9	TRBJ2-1	CASSRLVRGSNEQFF	TGTGCCAGCAGTCGACTAGTTCGGGGCTCCAATGAGCAGTTCTTC
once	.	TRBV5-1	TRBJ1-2	CASSFTGTLNYGYTF	TGCGCCAGCAGCTTCACCGGGACCCTTAACTATGGCTACACCTTC
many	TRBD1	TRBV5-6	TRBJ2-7	CASSLEGFDGTGYF	TGTGCCAGCAGCTTGGAAGGGTTCGACGGGACAGGGTACTTC
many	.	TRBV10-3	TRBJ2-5	CAISESIFGGGEETQYF	TGTGCCATCAGTGAGTCGATTTTTGGAGGGGGTGAAGAGACCCAGTACTTC
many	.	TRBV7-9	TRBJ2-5	CASSPKGGAETQYF	TGTGCCAGCAGCCCCAAAGGGGGGGCAGAGACCCAGTACTTC
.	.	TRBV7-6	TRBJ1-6	CASSAQGYSPLHF	TGTGCCAGCAGCGCACAGGGCTATTCACCCCTCCACTTT
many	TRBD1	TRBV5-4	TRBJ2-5	CASSLGTGGFETQYF	TGTGCCAGCAGCCTTGGAACAGGGGGCTTTGAGACCCAGTACTTC
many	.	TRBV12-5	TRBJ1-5	CASGLVSAEPQHF	TGTGCTAGTGGTTTGGTTTCGGCGGAGCCCCAGCATTTT
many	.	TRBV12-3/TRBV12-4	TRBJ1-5	CASSLRTSVNQPQHF	TGTGCCAGCAGTTTAAGGACATCGGTGAATCAGCCCCAGCATTTT
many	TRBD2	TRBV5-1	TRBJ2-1	CASRTGRGADSYNEQFF	TGCGCCAGCAGAACGGGGCGGGGGGCCGACTCCTACAATGAGCAGTTCTTC